The source of this T cell receptor beta chain is a study of beta chain features in type 1 diabetes (dated by TCRdb to between 2017 and 2018). Looking at the study overall: Mean age, gender distribution, total cell number and subset yield did not differ between patients and healthy donors. Regulatory and stem cell-like memory subsets were obtained from only 8 patients and roughly 8 healthy donors, while naive and central memory subsets were obtained from all 30 or so donors. A total of 107,917,701 sorted cells were examined across all samples, and the number of cells per subset was strongly correlated with RNA yield. The study compared TCRB repertoires of sorted circulating CD4+ T cell subsets between recently diagnosed type 1 diabetes patients and matched healthy donors.

A single peripheral blood draw of about 116 mL on average was collected from each donor into heparinised tubes. A BD FACSAria II was used to sort naive, central memory, regulatory and stem cell-like memory CD4+ T cells with a panel that included CD45RO, CCR7, CD25, CD127, CD95 and CD27. Purity was above 95% for every sorted population. Right away, PBMCs were isolated by Lymphoprep density gradient centrifugation and were stained directly, with no culture step. So that batch effects would be minimized, each experiment stained and sorted samples in pairs, pairing one healthy donor with one patient. Cut back by 4 bases and 5 bases, the V and J ends lie 18 bases apart. CDR1 and CDR2 are drawn from the germline V gene: SGHRS, YFSETQ. The CDR3 numbers 15 residues from cysteine through phenylalanine. The read is trimmed to its CDR3 DNA, 45 bases read in frame from base 1. The High Capacity cDNA Reverse Transcription Kit was used to reverse transcribe all of the isolated RNA, meaning that expressed TCRB transcripts were what got sequenced. Naive, central memory and regulatory T cell samples underwent deep immunoSEQ sequencing, averaging about 3.57 million total reads per sample. Sorted cells were lysed in RLT buffer and RNA was extracted with DNase-treated RNeasy Micro or Mini kits, depending on cell number. To prevent cross-contamination, every cell subset was processed on its own, while patient and healthy donor samples were processed together. TCRB sequences were amplified from cDNA with the immunoSEQ multiplex PCR, producing 87-bp fragments spanning the CDR3 region. Sequencing of the amplicons was performed on the Illumina HiSeq platform. The paper's data handling went like this. Synthetic template baselines were used to correct PCR bias computationally, reads within Hamming distance 2 were collapsed, and singletons that could not be merged were discarded. By aligning reads against IMGT, V, D and J genes, CDR3 length, and insertions or deletions at six rearrangement sites were assigned. Within each subset, clonotype counts were normalized to the number of sorted cells before true diversity and Gini coefficients were calculated with the tcR R package. Repertoire sharing was quantified using the overlap coefficient calculated on TCRB nucleotide sequences. TCRdb obtained this table from immuneACCESS and retained in-frame rearrangements with V and J assigned. These tables miss some clones; where compared with another copy, unresolved V genes account for less than half of the shortfall, and the remainder is unexplained. V and J calls and clone size are given by that table; D and trimming were obtained from the DNA. Counted in this sample were around 140,000 clones; around 10% of them appeared once. The ten largest clones capture around 0.75% of the sample.

Only a few counts were recorded for this clone. The antigen it recognizes is unknown. Base-call qualities are not available, and no considerably larger clone is one nucleotide away. Paper-wide results and their limitations: In all four CD4+ subsets, TCRB CDR3 length was moderately but significantly shorter in type 1 diabetes patients. Fewer insertions and more nucleotide deletions at VDJ recombination sites were observed in patients with type 1 diabetes, implying thymic rearrangement abnormalities. Naive, central memory and regulatory TCRB repertoires appeared to be more similar among patients than among healthy donors. Shorter templates might be favored by PCR, yet because patient and control samples were amplified and corrected together, any such skew would affect both groups equally. Because the HLA sub-analyses included only small numbers of individuals, any influence of HLA type on TCRB rearrangement was left unresolved. Because cDNA was sequenced instead of genomic DNA, highly expressing activated cells could be over-represented, though the groups showed no difference in activation or CD3 levels.

The chain was built from TRBV5-1 and TRBJ1-1; the D segment cannot be called with confidence. The clonotype was recovered from a man aged 30-40 years with type 1 diabetes. What was sequenced was central memory CD4+ T cells from blood. The CDR3: CASSGYFGVGTEAFF. The DNA sequence is given as TGCGCCAGCAGCGGGTATTTCGGGGTGGGGACTGAAGCTTTCTTT.